The 22 T cell receptor beta chains below all came from one sample that was sequenced in a study of shared clonotypes between healthy human individuals. TCRdb's table, derived via immunoSEQ multiplex PCR, lists solely in-frame clones and lacks some. The table has over a million clones, about 96% seen once. The sample consisted of naive CD4+ T cells sorted from blood. Noted subset: CD45RA+ positively selected. These receptors originate from a man younger than 45 in good health.

The chain employs TRBV2 and TRBJ1-5; perhaps TRBD1 as D (6 bases). Trimming shortened V by 6 bases and J by 0 bases, and 15 bases separated the two germline ends. Germline V lookup: CDR1 SNHLY, CDR2 FYNNEI. The CDR3 covers 16 residues. The CDR3 sequence: CASRLDGTNSNQPQHF. For the CDR3, the DNA is TGTGCCAGCAGACTAGACGGGACAAATAGCAATCAGCCCCAGCATTTT.

This clone appeared a single time. CDR3 coding DNA: TGTGCCAGCAGTTTAACCTCCAGGGGCTACACCTTC. Translation gives CASSLTSRGYTF. The gene calls are TRBV28 and TRBJ1-2; D uncertain. Trimming shortened V by 2 bases and J by 8 bases, and 9 bases separated the two germline ends. The CDR3 is made up of 12 amino acids. CDR1 and CDR2 (germline): MDHEN, SYDVKM.

The genes are TRBV7-2 and TRBJ1-1; a possible D gene is TRBD1 (6 bases). Deletions cut 5 bases from V and 4 bases from J, with 14 bases between. Germline CDR1 and CDR2: SGHTA and FQGNSA. The CDR3 has 14 amino acids. The CDR3 DNA reads as TGTGCCAGCAGCCCCCGGGGGGCGGGCACTGAAGCTTTCTTT. It encodes CASSPRGAGTEAFF.

CDR3 loop: CASSPDPTGVGNQPQHF. In DNA, the CDR3 is TGCGCCAGCAGCCCGGACCCGACAGGGGTTGGAAATCAGCCCCAGCATTTT. This chain connects TRBV5-1 to TRBJ1-5, with TRBD1 matching over 8 bases. V gave up 4 bases and J gave up 4 bases; unmatched junction bases: 13. The CDR3 extends over 17 amino acids. The V gene's germline CDR1 is SGHRS and CDR2 YFSETQ.

V is TRBV5-6 and J is TRBJ2-5; D uncertain. The CDR3 totals 13 residues. Trimming left V 2 bases short and J 0 bases short, with 5 bases between. The germline gives CDR1 SGHDT, CDR2 YYEEEE. CDR3: CASSFGNQETQYF. The CDR3 nucleotides are TGTGCCAGCAGCTTCGGCAACCAAGAGACCCAGTACTTC.

The V call is TRBV11-2, the J call TRBJ2-5; 7 nucleotides align to TRBD2. The trim removed 5 bases at V and 2 bases at J, leaving 5 bases unmatched. The germline CDR1 and CDR2 sequences are SGHAT and FQNNGV. CDR3 size: 14 residues. CDR3 amino acids: CASSPGLTQETQYF. The CDR3 region has the DNA TGTGCCAGCAGCCCGGGACTAACACAAGAGACCCAGTACTTC.

The chain joins TRBV11-1 to TRBJ2-2; 10 bases line up with TRBD2. With 7 bases clipped from V and 1 base from J, the junction kept 3 bases outside the gene matches. CDR1 is SGHAT and CDR2 is FQDESV in the germline V gene (reference sequence). The CDR3 contains 15 residues. The CDR3 reads CASTVAGGNTGELFF. The CDR3 DNA reads as TGTGCCAGCACCGTAGCGGGGGGGAACACCGGGGAGCTGTTTTTT.

This chain joins TRBV6-5 and TRBJ2-5; the D gene could be TRBD1 or TRBD2 (5 bases each). This CDR3 has 12 amino acids. Per the germline V gene, CDR1 is MNHEY and CDR2 is SVGAGI. Trimming shortened V by 8 bases and J by 5 bases, and 12 bases separated the two germline ends. The CDR3 loop is CASSGWGETQYF. CDR3 nucleotide sequence: TGTGCCAGCTCGGGATGGGGGGAGACCCAGTACTTC.

The chain carries TRBV7-2 and TRBJ1-1; the D gene is possibly TRBD1 (5 bases). The V and J ends lost 1 base and 0 bases respectively, with 6 bases between them. The CDR3 runs to 14 residues. From germline, CDR1 is SGHTA and CDR2 FQGNSA. The CDR3 protein is CASSLVGVNTEAFF. For the CDR3, the DNA is TGTGCCAGCAGCTTAGTAGGGGTGAACACTGAAGCTTTCTTT.

The V and J genes are TRBV18 and TRBJ2-4, with TRBD2 matching over 8 bases. The J segment lost 8 bases and the V segment lost 6 bases, leaving 6 bases of the junction unmatched. This CDR3 comprises 13 residues. Germline CDR1 reads KGHSH; CDR2 reads LQKENI. CDR3: CASSMSREDIQYF. DNA of the CDR3: TGTGCCAGCTCCATGTCGCGGGAGGACATTCAGTACTTC.

This clone was counted once. The chain employs TRBV7-9 and TRBJ1-4; 7 positions match TRBD1. Germline CDR1 is SEHNR and CDR2 is FQNEAQ (reference sequence). V dropped 3 bases and J dropped 8; count of bases not matched to a gene: 12. This CDR3 has 16 residues. DNA for the CDR3: TGTGCCAGCAGCTTCATAGTAAGGGGGCGTAAGGAAAAACTGTTTTTT. Its protein is CASSFIVRGRKEKLFF.

The J gene is TRBJ2-5, the V gene TRBV29-1; 8 bases are shared with TRBD1. The germline V gene encodes CDR1 SQVTM and CDR2 ANQGSEA. The CDR3 covers 13 residues. J lost 5 bases, V lost 3 bases, and 5 bases had no gene match. The CDR3 sequence is CSVDRGLVETQYF. The DNA for the CDR3 is TGCAGCGTTGACAGGGGGCTGGTGGAGACCCAGTACTTC.

The chain uses TRBV5-1 and TRBJ2-7; TRBD2 aligns across 10 bases. The trim removed 4 bases at V and 4 bases at J, leaving 8 bases unmatched. Germline CDR1 is SGHRS and CDR2 is YFSETQ. This CDR3 region has 15 residues. CDR3 residues: CASSVEGLAWYEQYF. In DNA form, the CDR3 reads TGCGCCAGCAGCGTGGAGGGACTAGCGTGGTACGAGCAGTACTTC.

This chain links TRBV5-1 with TRBJ2-3; D is undetermined. This CDR3 spans 13 amino acids. Germline assignment: CDR1 SGHRS and CDR2 YFSETQ. V was shortened by 4 bases and J by 3 bases, with 9 bases between the two germline ends. The CDR3 region is CASSMDGTDTQYF. The CDR3 region has the DNA TGCGCCAGCAGCATGGACGGGACAGATACGCAGTATTTT.

This sequence joins TRBV2 and TRBJ1-2; tentatively, D is TRBD1 (5 bases). The germline V gene encodes CDR1 SNHLY and CDR2 FYNNEI. Trimming removed 6 bases from V and 4 bases from J, with 12 bases in between. This CDR3 region has 13 residues. CDR3 loop: CASRVTASYGYTF. In DNA form, the CDR3 reads TGTGCCAGCAGGGTGACAGCTTCCTATGGCTACACCTTC.

The chain joins TRBV28 to TRBJ2-3; D unresolved. CDR1 and CDR2 from the germline V gene are MDHEN and SYDVKM. This CDR3 contains 12 residues. V was cut by 4 bases and J by 4 bases, with 6 bases left in between. CDR3 in DNA: TGTGCCAGCAGTTGGAAACCAGATACGCAGTATTTT. Translated, it gives CASSWKPDTQYF.

The chain joins TRBV28 to TRBJ2-7; 8 bases line up with TRBD2. Germline CDR1 is MDHEN and CDR2 is SYDVKM. The CDR3 extends over 16 amino acids. The V segment lost 3 bases and the J segment 1 base; nucleotides outside the gene matches: 8. The CDR3 loop is CASSFPSGSRSYEQYF. CDR3 in DNA: TGTGCCAGCAGTTTCCCCAGCGGGAGTAGATCCTACGAGCAGTACTTC.

The V call is TRBV6-1, the J call TRBJ1-1; no definite D call. Germline lookup yields CDR1 MNHNS and CDR2 SASEGT. The CDR3 consists of 15 residues. The germline V and J ends were trimmed by 8 bases and 1 base, with 17 bases remaining between them. The CDR3 coding sequence is TGTGCCAGCCGGGCCCTTGGAGGGTCGAACACTGAAGCTTTCTTT. Protein product: CASRALGGSNTEAFF.

V gene TRBV25-1 combines with J gene TRBJ2-2; TRBD1 matches at 8 bases. J was trimmed by 5 bases and V by 2 bases; bases with no gene match: 4. This CDR3 is built from 15 residues. From germline, CDR1 is MGHDK and CDR2 SYGVNS. CDR3 region: CASSEAGTGTGELFF. The CDR3 coding sequence is TGTGCCAGCAGTGAAGCCGGGACAGGAACCGGGGAGCTGTTTTTT.

V usage is TRBV5-1 and J usage is TRBJ1-3, with D perhaps TRBD1 (6 bases). The CDR3 has 15 amino acids. The V end was cut by 4 bases, the J end by 8 bases, with 19 bases between. Germline V gene lookup returns CDR1 SGHRS and CDR2 YFSETQ. The CDR3 loop is CASSAPGGGEDTIYF. The CDR3 coding sequence is TGCGCCAGCAGCGCCCCCGGCGGGGGCGAGGACACCATATATTTT.

The chain joins TRBV6-1 to TRBJ2-7, with D hard to call. The V end lost 2 bases, the J end lost 2 bases, and 19 bases lay between the germline ends. CDR3 length: 17 residues. From germline, CDR1 is MNHNS and CDR2 SASEGT. CDR3 region: CASSELLLLTETYEQYF. The CDR3 bases are TGTGCCAGCAGTGAACTTCTCCTACTGACGGAGACCTACGAGCAGTACTTC.

V is TRBV6-5 and J is TRBJ2-5; 9 bases are shared with TRBD2. The J call is doubtful: the DNA matches TRBJ2-7 better. Germline V gene lookup returns CDR1 MNHEY and CDR2 SVGAGI. There are 15 residues in the CDR3. The CDR3 DNA sequence: TGTGCCAGCAGCCCCACAGCGGGAGGAATCTACGAGCAGTACTTC. Encoded protein: CASSPTAGGIYEQYF.